This T cell receptor (beta chain) was identified during a study of CXCR4 blockade with PD-1 therapy in pancreatic cancer. Findings and caveats of the study: Tumors were clonally expanded, mean approximately 0.15 versus 0.05 in healthy blood. Clone frequency correlated with its number of distinct nucleotide rearrangements.

No neoadjuvant therapy was given before resection to the patients supplying these archived tumor blocks. Some clones are missing from TCRdb's copy, which holds only in-frame ones; the method was immunoSEQ multiplex PCR. The profile covers approximately 17,000 clones, with over 60% appearing a single time and under 7.5% taken by the ten largest. To note about this clone: The antigen remains unidentified.

Sequenced material: tumor tissue. The TCR comes from a human donor with pancreatic ductal adenocarcinoma.

CDR3 sequence reads: CASRSGTSGTRMYF. The CDR3 region has the DNA TGTGCCAGCAGATCCGGGACTAGCGGGACCCGGATGTATTTT. The chain combines TRBV7-1 with TRBJ2-3, with 13 bases aligning to TRBD2. TRBV7-1 falls under the ORF class, with uncertain function. The CDR3 spans 14 residues. Trimming took 6 bases from V and 14 from J; bases not matched to a gene: 11.